The 10 T cell receptor beta chains presented below share a single source sample, sequenced in a study of human T cells and chemical hapten exposure. Time point meaning: patch test 1, 2 weeks after DPC sensitization. The treatment here: therapeutic diphenylcyclopropenone sensitization with weekly scalp DPC. TCRdb redid the calling of the RACE reads with MiXCR, one entry per CDR3 protein. The profile shows some 350,000 distinct CDR3 sequences, under 8% of them singletons. The specimen was whole blood, collected in connection with sensitization to the hapten diphenylcyclopropenone (DPC). Receptor source: a woman between 18 and 29 years old with alopecia areata. Some clones in this sample may be carry-over from other donors' samples.

This clonotype appeared many times. The V and J genes are TRBV12-3 or TRBV12-4 and TRBJ1-1, with D possibly being TRBD1 (5 bases). V dropped 6 bases and J dropped 1 base, with 15 bases sitting between them. The CDR3 is made up of 15 amino acids. The CDR3 DNA is TGTGCCAGCAGAGTTTATCGGGGCTCGAACACTGAAGCTTTCTTT. It specifies CASRVYRGSNTEAFF.

V is TRBV12-3 or TRBV12-4 and J is TRBJ2-1, with 9 bases fitting TRBD1. This CDR3 has 16 residues. V trimming: 5 bases; J trimming: 2 bases; junction bases outside the gene matches: 7. Written as DNA, the CDR3 is TGTGCCAGCAGTCCCGGAAACAGGGGGCCCTACAATGAGCAGTTCTTC. Translation gives CASSPGNRGPYNEQFF.

This clonotype appeared a few times. This chain connects TRBV2 to TRBJ2-4; D gene uncertain. Trimming cost V 0 bases and J 0 bases, with 9 bases left between them. Germline loops: CDR1 SNHLY, CDR2 FYNNEI. The CDR3 covers 16 residues. In DNA form, the CDR3 reads TGTGCCAGCAGTGAAGCGCTTTACCTAGCCAAAAACATTCAGTACTTC. Amino acid sequence: CASSEALYLAKNIQYF.

The chain employs TRBV10-3 and TRBJ1-2, with 8 bases identical to TRBD1. Germline assignment: CDR1 ENHRY and CDR2 SYGVKD. CDR3 length: 14 residues. The ends lost 2 bases at V and 3 bases at J; junction bases unmatched: 2. The CDR3 nucleotides are TGTGCCATCAGTGAGACACAGGGGGACTATGGCTACACCTTC. Translated, it gives CAISETQGDYGYTF.

The chain links TRBV5-1 to TRBJ2-5; D is possibly TRBD1 (5 bases). The V gene's germline CDR1 is SGHRS and CDR2 YFSETQ. Trimming removed 2 bases from V and 5 bases from J, with 13 bases in between. The CDR3 is 14 residues long. The DNA for the CDR3 is TGCGCCAGCAGCTTTGCACAGGCGGCGGAGACCCAGTACTTC. This codes for CASSFAQAAETQYF.

This clonotype was recorded many times. The V gene is TRBV27, the J gene TRBJ1-6; no reliable D call. Trimming shortened V by 5 bases and J by 2 bases, and 7 bases separated the two germline ends. The CDR3 totals 14 residues. Germline values: CDR1 MNHEY, CDR2 SMNVEV (reference sequence). The CDR3 DNA sequence: TGTGCCAGCAGTAGTCAGACCTATAATTCACCCCTCCACTTT. This gives the protein CASSSQTYNSPLHF.

This clonotype came up a few times. The CDR3 bases are TGTGCCACCAGTGATTCAACTAGCGGGGGGGCGAACAATGAGCAGTTCTTC. Amino acid sequence: CATSDSTSGGANNEQFF. This sequence joins TRBV24-1 and TRBJ2-1, with 13 bases fitting TRBD2. CDR1 KGHDR and CDR2 SFDVKD come from the germline V gene. The CDR3 has 17 residues. Losses at the gene ends were 2 bases for V and 5 bases for J; bases not matched to a gene: 5.

This clonotype was recorded at least ten times. The CDR3 bases are TGCGCCAGCAGCCAAGATGGGCAGATGAACACTGAAGCTTTCTTT. It specifies CASSQDGQMNTEAFF. The chain recombines TRBV4-3 with TRBJ1-1; no firm D call. Trimming removed 0 bases at V and 0 bases at J, with 8 bases between. The CDR3 length is 15 residues. CDR1 is LGHNA, CDR2 YSLEER, per germline.

This clonotype has a count of ten or more. The chain has TRBV3-1 and TRBJ1-6; possibly TRBD1 for D (5 bases). Germline V gene sequence: CDR1 LGHDT, CDR2 YNNKEL (reference sequence). Trimming removed 4 bases at V and 4 bases at J, with 11 bases between. This CDR3 has 15 residues. The CDR3 reads CASSPPGTYNSPLHF. Here the CDR3 DNA reads TGTGCCAGCAGCCCCCCGGGGACTTATAATTCACCCCTCCACTTT. Full variable domain (rest looked up from reference TRBV3-1 and TRBJ1-6): DTAVSQTPKYLVTQMGNDKSIKCEQNLGHDTMYWYKQDSKKFLKIMFSYNNKELIINETVPNRFSPKSPDKAHLNLHINSLELGDSAVYFCASSPPGTYNSPLHFGNGTRLTVT.

This chain connects TRBV12-3 or TRBV12-4 to TRBJ1-2; 10 bases are shared with TRBD1. Trimming removed 5 bases from V and 3 bases from J; junction bases left unmatched: 18. The CDR3 has 19 amino acids. The CDR3 spells CASSPNSGTGDSEHYGYTF. The DNA for the CDR3 is TGTGCCAGCAGTCCAAACTCCGGGACAGGGGATAGTGAGCACTATGGCTACACCTTC.